This T cell receptor (beta chain) comes out of a study of PD-1 blockade in classical Hodgkin lymphoma. The CDR3 consists of 16 residues. Germline loops: CDR1 KGHSH, CDR2 LQKENI. Trimming cost V 6 bases and J 4 bases; bases outside gene matches: 12. Comment on this clone: What it recognizes is unknown.

Findings and limits, study-wide: Individuals who commenced nivolumab within less than 1 year of ASCT were excluded. CD4+ but not CD8+ TCR diversity rose significantly by C4D1. No one has yet defined what causes the repertoire differences, which may be disease activity or prior therapy.

Only in-frame clones appear in the TCRdb table, and some are missing; sequencing was by immunoSEQ multiplex PCR. The sample lists about 17,000 clones, around 65% seen once, with about 7.2% in the top ten. Time point denoted: cycle 4 day 1 (C4D1), after less than seven weeks of nivolumab. With no exception, relapse followed autologous stem cell transplantation in all patients, and brentuximab vedotin exposure varied. Complete response, partial response or progressive disease were the best responses. Source: peripheral blood mononuclear cells (PBMCs), taken before the fourth cycle of nivolumab. The sequence derives from a human donor with classical Hodgkin lymphoma. The gene calls are TRBV18 and TRBJ2-7, with 10 nucleotides matching TRBD1. The CDR3 region is CASSPPPGTGEYEQYF. The CDR3, as DNA: TGTGCCAGCTCGCCTCCCCCCGGGACAGGGGAGTACGAGCAGTACTTC.